This TCR beta chain was sequenced for a study of cytomegalovirus exposure and HLA in healthy donors (dated by TCRdb to between 2016 and 2019). General notes on the study: In an earlier analysis of 587 of the donors, 250 to 300 Gb of sequence data and 90 million to 120 million unique TCR beta sequences from about 179 million T cells were reported. A later genetic analysis used genome-wide SNP genotypes for about three fifths of the 666 donors, treating that subset as a discovery cohort. Every discovery cohort repertoire had been produced on one sequencing platform. The genetic ancestry cluster associated with self-reported Caucasian donors included about 81% of the 350 to 500 genotyped donors. HLA typing covered class I and class II loci at four-digit resolution. Among some 410 genotyped donors of the cohort, an average of 235,054 unique TCR beta nucleotide sequences were sequenced per donor, about a sixth of them non-productive. A later analysis re-analyzed previously published TCR beta repertoires from 650 to 800 donors and added high-resolution HLA genotyping to study TCR occurrence patterns. Donor age, sex, ethnicity and CMV serostatus were compiled together with the repertoire data. To decide whether each TCR beta V gene segment behaved as functional or pseudogenic, an earlier analysis of some 600 of the donors relied on high-throughput TCR beta sequencing. About 300 gigabases of sequencing data and about 92 million unique TCR sequences made up an early release that covered approximately 700 HLA-typed donors. Because of strong linkage in the cohort, five DR-DQ haplotypes were treated as single units for association and clustering. The study aimed to test whether signatures of past pathogen exposure could be identified by cataloging public T cell receptors. Rather than using new phenotypic data, the later analysis identified candidate immune exposures from TCR beta sequences and from how often those sequences occurred across donors. Along with the roughly 700-subject first cohort, a separate validation cohort of over 90 different subjects was used. The study combined high-throughput TCR immunosequencing, statistical association of individual TCRs with disease status, and machine learning to predict cytomegalovirus infection status. The number of donors typed differed by locus, with roughly 629-640 for A, B, C, DRB1 and DQB1, roughly 520 for DQA1, approximately 580 for DPA1, and around 450 for DPB1. The study profiled the T cell repertoires of hundreds of subjects by immunosequencing and related them to cytomegalovirus serostatus.

Library construction relied on the immunoSEQ multiplex PCR assay. A mixture of 60 forward primers for TCR Vbeta segments and 13 reverse primers for TCR Jbeta segments was used in the multiplex PCR. A multiplex PCR assay on genomic DNA amplified the CDR3 region of rearranged TCR beta genes. The Illumina HiSeq System was used to sequence the amplified TCR beta libraries as 87-base-pair reads. In the original analysis: Across the 600 to 700 repertoires, a later analysis counted about 81 million unique TCR beta chains, some 11 million of which were shared by at least two donors. To remove PCR and sequencing errors, raw reads were error-corrected and collapsed into unique sequences using a nearest-neighbor algorithm that merged closely related sequences. V, D and J gene segments were assigned by aligning CDR3 sequences to IMGT reference sequences. Each retained sequence needed at least a six-nucleotide match to both a V gene segment and a J gene segment. Rearrangements were called productive when the CDR3 lacked stop codons and stayed in frame with V and J; all others were non-productive. Following IMGT convention, CDR3 was defined as the stretch from the second conserved V-encoded cysteine to the conserved J-encoded phenylalanine. In an earlier analysis of approximately 500 of the donors, sequences lacking an unambiguous match to a single V gene segment were excluded. In an earlier analysis of 500 to 750 of the donors, V segments were called functional above 56.7% productive rearrangements and were called segregating when the between-donor standard deviation exceeded 5%. A statistical classification framework was built for diagnosing cytomegalovirus status from the catalog of TCR beta chain sequences. In a later analysis, V and J genes were assigned by comparing TCR nucleotide sequences against IMGT/GENE-DB human TR gene sequences. A later analysis assigned CDR3 sequences and most-parsimonious VDJ recombination scenarios with the TCRdist pipeline. In a later analysis, each TCR beta chain was defined by its CDR3 amino acid sequence together with its V-gene family, and reads without a unique V-gene family were excluded. In a later analysis, 450 to 600 highly shared, low-generation-probability nucleotide sequences were removed to address suspected cross-contamination and a sequencing artifact. For each public chain, a later analysis derived a clonal expansion index from normalized ranks of inferred template counts within each repertoire. Generation probabilities in a later analysis came from a VDJ recombination model fitted to out-of-frame rearrangements, and those results were checked against IGoR. In a later analysis, hypergeometric tests were used to score TCR-TCR, TCR-HLA and TCR-CMV co-occurrence, with a repertoire-size bias correction applied to TCR pairs. In a later analysis, false discovery rates were estimated by permuting HLA or CMV assignments 20 times. A later analysis grouped co-occurring TCRs with DBSCAN, adding TCRdist sequence similarity when clustering within HLA-allele-positive subsets. Repertoires with fewer than 30,000 or more than 120,000 public chains were left out of co-occurrence clustering, as were five repertoires with anomalous nucleotide sharing. The immuneACCESS repertoire file appears here via TCRdb, limited to in-frame rearrangements. These files lack a portion of the clones; in checked studies, under half of the deficit traces to unresolved V genes, and the cause of the others is not known. The V and J calls and the clone size are those of that table, but D and trimming were determined from the DNA. The sample table gives approximately 92,000 clones. 3.4% of the sample is held by the ten biggest clonotypes.

From the cysteine up to the phenylalanine, the CDR3 has a length of 14 residues. The CDR3 DNA has 42 bases and is translated from base 1. Between the V and J ends, shortened by 5 bases and 0 bases respectively, the junction contains 8 bases. For CDR1 and CDR2, the germline V gene lists SNHLY and FYNNEI. In total, more than 500 healthy bone marrow donors made up the cohort. At the time of sampling, every cohort member was nominally healthy, though immune exposures that went unrecorded were likely present. The donor was CMV seronegative and was included in the group of a few hundred seronegative cohort members. A peripheral blood sample was collected from each donor, and TCR beta sequencing was performed on peripheral blood mononuclear cells. Genomic DNA extraction from the blood cell samples was performed with the Qiagen DNeasy Blood Extraction Kit. In regard to this clone: No antigen is known for it.

Study-level results and caveats: A few of the identified cytomegalovirus-associated TCR beta chains were confirmed in vitro to be specific for cytomegalovirus antigens. A cluster of highly shared sequence variants was judged likely to represent a technical artifact of the sequencing pipeline. V-gene and J-gene trimming of TCR beta chains was associated with a missense DCLRE1C variant in a later genetic analysis, and the association was replicated in an independent cohort. In this cohort, only TCR beta chains were sequenced, and detectable features were limited by the absence of alpha or paired-chain data. The earlier analysis of approximately 560 of the donors excluded some 16 rarely observed V segments, including chromosome 9 orphons, because counts were too low. The authors suggested that the approach could potentially be extended to other disease states and immunological phenotypes. In an earlier analysis of some 500 of the donors, most TCR beta V segments were observed in productive rearrangements about 87% or about 30% of the time, broadly matching IMGT annotations. According to a later analysis, most CMV-associated TCR beta chains appeared to be HLA-restricted, and the HLA associations seemed to be driven largely by CMV exposure. The classifier was reported to diagnose cytomegalovirus status with high specificity and sensitivity in both the original cohort and the validation cohort. Because the 87-base-pair reads could not distinguish some IMGT-functional V segments, including TRBV6-2 and TRBV6-3, those segments were excluded. Compared with the approximately 670-donor mean, donors in an Asian-associated ancestry cluster had fewer N-insertions in productive TCRs, according to a later genetic analysis. The study gave a list of 150 to 200 TCR beta chains associated with cytomegalovirus. When HLA alleles, especially DR and DQ, strongly co-occurred, TCR associations were difficult to assign to individual alleles. In a later analysis, HLA-associated TCR beta chains were found to be more clonally expanded and to have lower generation probabilities than equally common non-associated chains. According to a later analysis, parvovirus B19, influenza, CMV and Epstein-Barr virus appeared linked to several top co-occurrence clusters. Most TCR sequences were observed very rarely across donors, whereas some public TCRs were present in many individuals. A further reported finding was that TCR beta sequences accurately predicted the HLA-A and HLA-B alleles for most subjects in the first cohort. Specific HLA alleles were associated with around 18,000 TCR beta sequences at a false discovery rate of 0.05 in a later analysis. A later analysis found that TCR association rates varied across HLA loci, with DRB1 alleles showing the most associated TCRs and HLA-C alleles the fewest. For the cohort, immune exposure information was limited to CMV serostatus. Presence/absence analyses assumed roughly uniform sequencing depth across donors, an assumption that may not hold. Linkage disequilibrium might explain the correlated functional status among segregating V segments, but an unknown experimental factor could not be excluded. Because some donors lacked HLA typing at each locus, the association tests relied only on the typed subset.

The sequence joins TRBV2 to TRBJ1-3; the D gene identity is not certain. Sequencing input: PBMCs. The source is a woman in her thirties in good health and CMV-seronegative. The CDR3: CASSRVLSGNTIYF. The bases read TGTGCCAGCAGTAGAGTACTCTCTGGAAACACCATATATTTT.